This is a list of T cell receptor beta chains from one sample in a study of blood T cells in healthy people across ages. TCRdb itself ran the 5' RACE reads through MiXCR, one entry per CDR3 protein. The sample consists of 1.5 million to 2 million distinct CDR3 sequences, under 30% of them appearing once. The specimen was blood. The receptors here all came from a woman aged 25 to 39 in good health. Both conserved end residues are part of each CDR3. The order of the fields is J gene, CDR3 length, D gene, clone size, V gene, CDR3 protein, CDR3 DNA. The D gene is left open where the match is weak. Rows may omit the clone size; those that give it use once, few, many or a size class.

j_call: TRBJ2-6
cdr3_length: 18
d_call: TRBD1
clone_size: .
v_call: TRBV5-5
cdr3_aa: CASSSAGTGYSGANVRTF
cdr3_nt: TGTGCCAGCAGCTCCGCCGGGACAGGGTACTCTGGGGCCAACGTCCGGACTTTC

j_call: TRBJ2-5
cdr3_length: 15
d_call: .
clone_size: .
v_call: TRBV7-9
cdr3_aa: CASSPNGGVTETQYF
cdr3_nt: TGTGCCAGCAGCCCCAACGGCGGGGTGACGGAGACCCAGTACTTC

j_call: TRBJ2-1
cdr3_length: 16
d_call: TRBD1
clone_size: few
v_call: TRBV25-1
cdr3_aa: CASAGPNRGTYNEQFF
cdr3_nt: TGTGCCAGCGCAGGCCCAAACAGGGGAACCTACAATGAGCAGTTCTTC

j_call: TRBJ2-3
cdr3_length: 15
d_call: .
clone_size: few
v_call: TRBV6-6
cdr3_aa: CASSPRDILGDTQYF
cdr3_nt: TGTGCCAGCAGCCCTCGGGACATCCTTGGAGATACGCAGTATTTT

j_call: TRBJ1-1
cdr3_length: 13
d_call: .
clone_size: few
v_call: TRBV12-3/TRBV12-4
cdr3_aa: CASSLKTGGKAFF
cdr3_nt: TGTGCCAGCAGTTTAAAGACAGGCGGTAAAGCTTTCTTT

j_call: TRBJ2-4
cdr3_length: 16
d_call: .
clone_size: many
v_call: TRBV7-2
cdr3_aa: CASSPDAFRAKNIQYF
cdr3_nt: TGTGCCAGCAGCCCAGACGCATTTAGGGCCAAAAACATTCAGTACTTC

j_call: TRBJ1-1
cdr3_length: 13
d_call: .
clone_size: .
v_call: TRBV5-1
cdr3_aa: CASTEIRGTEAFF
cdr3_nt: TGCGCCAGCACAGAAATCCGAGGGACTGAAGCTTTCTTT

j_call: TRBJ1-4
cdr3_length: 13
d_call: .
clone_size: many
v_call: TRBV29-1
cdr3_aa: CSGGGGPGEKLFF
cdr3_nt: TGCAGCGGAGGTGGGGGCCCTGGTGAAAAACTGTTTTTT

j_call: TRBJ2-7
cdr3_length: 15
d_call: .
clone_size: few
v_call: TRBV3-1
cdr3_aa: CASSQGGGISHEQYF
cdr3_nt: TGTGCCAGCAGTCAAGGGGGAGGCATAAGCCACGAGCAGTACTTC

j_call: TRBJ2-7
cdr3_length: 11
d_call: .
clone_size: many
v_call: TRBV21-1
cdr3_aa: CASSKANEQYF
cdr3_nt: TGTGCCAGCAGCAAAGCAAACGAGCAGTACTTC

j_call: TRBJ2-6
cdr3_length: 11
d_call: .
clone_size: many
v_call: TRBV29-1
cdr3_aa: CSVEDAAGWTF
cdr3_nt: TGCAGCGTTGAAGATGCGGCAGGGTGGACTTTC

j_call: TRBJ2-1
cdr3_length: 17
d_call: TRBD2
clone_size: few
v_call: TRBV5-1
cdr3_aa: CASSSGLADTSYNEQFF
cdr3_nt: TGCGCCAGCAGCTCCGGACTAGCGGATACCTCCTACAATGAGCAGTTCTTC

j_call: TRBJ2-7
cdr3_length: 13
d_call: .
clone_size: many
v_call: TRBV29-1
cdr3_aa: CSVASGWRDEQYF
cdr3_nt: TGCAGCGTTGCCTCAGGGTGGCGCGACGAGCAGTACTTC

j_call: TRBJ2-4
cdr3_length: 15
d_call: TRBD2
clone_size: few
v_call: TRBV5-1
cdr3_aa: CASSGTSGFTNEQYF
cdr3_nt: TGCGCCAGCAGCGGGACTAGCGGGTTTACCAATGAGCAGTACTTC

j_call: TRBJ1-1
cdr3_length: 14
d_call: .
clone_size: .
v_call: TRBV18
cdr3_aa: CASSPLDVNTEAFF
cdr3_nt: TGTGCCAGCTCACCCCTGGATGTTAACACTGAAGCTTTCTTT

j_call: TRBJ2-1
cdr3_length: 16
d_call: .
clone_size: .
v_call: TRBV5-1
cdr3_aa: CASSLGLQGQGNEQFF
cdr3_nt: TGCGCCAGCAGCCTGGGACTCCAGGGCCAGGGTAATGAGCAGTTCTTC

j_call: TRBJ2-1
cdr3_length: 12
d_call: .
clone_size: many
v_call: TRBV3-1
cdr3_aa: CASSQGERGQFF
cdr3_nt: TGTGCCAGCAGCCAAGGAGAGAGGGGGCAGTTCTTC

j_call: TRBJ2-3
cdr3_length: 13
d_call: .
clone_size: .
v_call: TRBV29-1
cdr3_aa: CSVGGPNTDTQYF
cdr3_nt: TGCAGCGTTGGGGGCCCTAACACAGATACGCAGTATTTT

j_call: TRBJ2-7
cdr3_length: 13
d_call: .
clone_size: few
v_call: TRBV6-2/TRBV6-3
cdr3_aa: CASSGGVAYEQYF
cdr3_nt: TGTGCCAGCAGCGGGGGAGTCGCCTACGAGCAGTACTTC

j_call: TRBJ2-7
cdr3_length: 16
d_call: TRBD2
clone_size: once
v_call: TRBV20-1
cdr3_aa: CSPYVPGPAGGYEQYF
cdr3_nt: TGCAGTCCCTATGTTCCCGGACCAGCGGGAGGGTACGAGCAGTACTTC

j_call: TRBJ1-1
cdr3_length: 14
d_call: TRBD1
clone_size: .
v_call: TRBV6-5
cdr3_aa: CASSGGQWNTEAFF
cdr3_nt: TGTGCCAGCAGTGGGGGACAGTGGAACACTGAAGCTTTCTTT

j_call: TRBJ2-7
cdr3_length: 15
d_call: TRBD2
clone_size: many
v_call: TRBV3-1
cdr3_aa: CASSPFQREPYEQYF
cdr3_nt: TGTGCCAGCAGCCCCTTCCAGCGGGAGCCCTACGAGCAGTACTTC

j_call: TRBJ1-1
cdr3_length: 14
d_call: .
clone_size: .
v_call: TRBV15
cdr3_aa: CATSRGTANTEAFF
cdr3_nt: TGTGCCACCAGCAGAGGGACAGCTAACACTGAAGCTTTCTTT

j_call: TRBJ2-1
cdr3_length: 15
d_call: TRBD2
clone_size: .
v_call: TRBV18
cdr3_aa: CASSFNLAEGNEQFF
cdr3_nt: TGTGCCAGCTCATTCAACCTAGCGGAGGGCAATGAGCAGTTCTTC

j_call: TRBJ2-7
cdr3_length: 14
d_call: .
clone_size: .
v_call: TRBV6-5
cdr3_aa: CASTNRGGPYEQYF
cdr3_nt: TGTGCCAGCACCAACAGGGGAGGGCCCTACGAGCAGTACTTC

j_call: TRBJ2-4
cdr3_length: 14
d_call: .
clone_size: .
v_call: TRBV7-8
cdr3_aa: CASSSEIAKNIQYF
cdr3_nt: TGTGCCAGCAGCTCCGAGATAGCCAAAAACATTCAGTACTTC

j_call: TRBJ1-2
cdr3_length: 16
d_call: TRBD1
clone_size: few
v_call: TRBV7-2
cdr3_aa: CASSSPGTGVSYGYTF
cdr3_nt: TGTGCCAGCAGCAGCCCCGGGACAGGGGTTTCCTATGGCTACACCTTC

j_call: TRBJ2-1
cdr3_length: 14
d_call: .
clone_size: few
v_call: TRBV10-2
cdr3_aa: CASSEGRTSAEQFF
cdr3_nt: TGCGCCAGCAGTGAGGGGAGGACCTCCGCTGAGCAGTTCTTC

j_call: TRBJ2-1
cdr3_length: 11
d_call: .
clone_size: many
v_call: TRBV29-1
cdr3_aa: CSARGPPEQFF
cdr3_nt: TGCAGCGCCAGGGGCCCTCCTGAGCAGTTCTTC

j_call: TRBJ2-2
cdr3_length: 14
d_call: TRBD1
clone_size: many
v_call: TRBV24-1
cdr3_aa: CATSQGAATGELFF
cdr3_nt: TGTGCCACCAGTCAGGGGGCCGCCACCGGGGAGCTGTTTTTT

j_call: TRBJ1-2
cdr3_length: 15
d_call: .
clone_size: .
v_call: TRBV9
cdr3_aa: CASSYYLYRDYGYTF
cdr3_nt: TGTGCCAGCAGCTACTACCTGTACAGAGACTATGGCTACACCTTC

j_call: TRBJ1-5
cdr3_length: 18
d_call: .
clone_size: .
v_call: TRBV12-3/TRBV12-4
cdr3_aa: CASSLDQFGTPSWQPQHF
cdr3_nt: TGTGCCAGCAGTTTAGACCAATTCGGTACCCCTTCCTGGCAGCCCCAGCATTTT

j_call: TRBJ2-1
cdr3_length: 16
d_call: .
clone_size: few
v_call: TRBV5-4
cdr3_aa: CASSPGSDETYNEQFF
cdr3_nt: TGTGCCAGCAGCCCAGGTTCTGACGAGACCTACAATGAGCAGTTCTTC

j_call: TRBJ2-7
cdr3_length: 11
d_call: .
clone_size: .
v_call: TRBV12-5
cdr3_aa: CASGLIEVQYF
cdr3_nt: TGTGCTAGTGGTTTAATAGAGGTCCAGTACTTC

j_call: TRBJ2-3
cdr3_length: 17
d_call: TRBD2
clone_size: .
v_call: TRBV6-6
cdr3_aa: CASSYPSGTSNTDTQYF
cdr3_nt: TGTGCCAGCAGTTACCCCTCCGGGACTAGCAACACAGATACGCAGTATTTT

j_call: TRBJ1-5
cdr3_length: 14
d_call: .
clone_size: .
v_call: TRBV12-3/TRBV12-4
cdr3_aa: CASRVTASNQPQHF
cdr3_nt: TGTGCCAGCAGGGTGACAGCTAGCAATCAGCCCCAGCATTTT

j_call: TRBJ1-5
cdr3_length: 17
d_call: TRBD1
clone_size: .
v_call: TRBV6-6
cdr3_aa: CASSYSVAQGAPLDQHF
cdr3_nt: TGTGCCAGCAGTTACTCCGTGGCACAGGGGGCCCCCCTGGACCAGCATTTT

j_call: TRBJ2-1
cdr3_length: 13
d_call: .
clone_size: few
v_call: TRBV12-3/TRBV12-4
cdr3_aa: CASSLGGKGEQFF
cdr3_nt: TGTGCCAGCAGTTTAGGCGGTAAAGGTGAGCAGTTCTTC

j_call: TRBJ2-3
cdr3_length: 12
d_call: .
clone_size: .
v_call: TRBV10-3
cdr3_aa: CAMSDSTDTQYF
cdr3_nt: TGTGCCATGAGCGACAGCACAGATACGCAGTATTTT

j_call: TRBJ1-4
cdr3_length: 13
d_call: .
clone_size: .
v_call: TRBV6-6
cdr3_aa: CASKKGDNEKLFF
cdr3_nt: TGTGCCAGCAAAAAGGGGGATAATGAAAAACTGTTTTTT

j_call: TRBJ1-5
cdr3_length: 16
d_call: .
clone_size: .
v_call: TRBV5-1
cdr3_aa: CASSPGGGRGNQPQHF
cdr3_nt: TGCGCCAGCAGCCCTGGGGGAGGGAGGGGAAATCAGCCCCAGCATTTT

j_call: TRBJ2-1
cdr3_length: 15
d_call: .
clone_size: many
v_call: TRBV20-1
cdr3_aa: CSARAGGLRGNEQFF
cdr3_nt: TGCAGTGCTAGAGCGGGGGGTCTCAGGGGCAATGAGCAGTTCTTC

j_call: TRBJ2-5
cdr3_length: 12
d_call: .
clone_size: once
v_call: TRBV20-1
cdr3_aa: CSARRLRETQYF
cdr3_nt: TGCAGTGCTAGACGTCTGCGAGAGACCCAGTACTTC

j_call: TRBJ2-5
cdr3_length: 15
d_call: TRBD2
clone_size: .
v_call: TRBV12-3/TRBV12-4
cdr3_aa: CASSSWTSGSGTQYF
cdr3_nt: TGTGCCAGCAGTTCGTGGACTAGCGGGAGTGGGACCCAGTACTTC

j_call: TRBJ2-5
cdr3_length: 15
d_call: TRBD1
clone_size: many
v_call: TRBV10-3
cdr3_aa: CAMSRGTGNGETQYF
cdr3_nt: TGTGCCATGAGCAGAGGGACAGGGAATGGAGAGACCCAGTACTTC

j_call: TRBJ1-1
cdr3_length: 15
d_call: .
clone_size: .
v_call: TRBV29-1
cdr3_aa: CSVLFAGTMGTEAFF
cdr3_nt: TGCAGCGTTTTATTTGCTGGGACAATGGGCACTGAAGCTTTCTTT

j_call: TRBJ2-4
cdr3_length: 14
d_call: TRBD1
clone_size: .
v_call: TRBV10-3
cdr3_aa: CAIRPGQGRDEQYF
cdr3_nt: TGTGCCATCAGGCCGGGACAGGGGCGAGATGAGCAGTACTTC

j_call: TRBJ2-1
cdr3_length: 16
d_call: TRBD2
clone_size: many
v_call: TRBV4-3
cdr3_aa: CASTSSLAGEGNEQFF
cdr3_nt: TGCGCCAGCACAAGTTCTCTAGCGGGAGAAGGGAATGAGCAGTTCTTC

j_call: TRBJ2-7
cdr3_length: 15
d_call: .
clone_size: .
v_call: TRBV28
cdr3_aa: CASSLQSGPLSEQYF
cdr3_nt: TGTGCCAGCAGTTTACAGAGCGGCCCTCTCTCCGAGCAGTACTTC

j_call: TRBJ2-7
cdr3_length: 14
d_call: .
clone_size: .
v_call: TRBV7-6
cdr3_aa: CASSLDEAGSAQYF
cdr3_nt: TGTGCCAGCAGCTTAGACGAAGCAGGCTCGGCACAGTACTTC

j_call: TRBJ2-1
cdr3_length: 16
d_call: TRBD1
clone_size: .
v_call: TRBV7-2
cdr3_aa: CASSLGGGQAYNEQFF
cdr3_nt: TGTGCCAGCAGCTTAGGAGGGGGCCAAGCCTACAATGAGCAGTTCTTC

j_call: TRBJ2-3
cdr3_length: 14
d_call: TRBD1
clone_size: once
v_call: TRBV7-9
cdr3_aa: CASSLTGQTDTQYF
cdr3_nt: TGTGCCAGCAGCTTAACGGGACAGACAGATACGCAGTATTTT

j_call: TRBJ2-7
cdr3_length: 12
d_call: .
clone_size: .
v_call: TRBV29-1
cdr3_aa: CSVRRPSYEQYF
cdr3_nt: TGCAGCGTGAGGAGACCCTCTTACGAGCAGTACTTC

j_call: TRBJ1-6
cdr3_length: 13
d_call: .
clone_size: many
v_call: TRBV7-2
cdr3_aa: CASSLERNSPLHF
cdr3_nt: TGCGCCAGCAGCTTGGAACGGAATTCACCCCTCCACTTT

j_call: TRBJ2-1
cdr3_length: 14
d_call: TRBD1
clone_size: few
v_call: TRBV20-1
cdr3_aa: CSAGQGISYNEQFF
cdr3_nt: TGCAGTGCCGGACAGGGCATCTCCTACAATGAGCAGTTCTTC

j_call: TRBJ2-5
cdr3_length: 15
d_call: TRBD1
clone_size: .
v_call: TRBV3-1
cdr3_aa: CASSQGQGTINEQYF
cdr3_nt: TGTGCCAGCAGCCAGGGACAGGGGACTATCAATGAGCAGTACTTC

j_call: TRBJ1-4
cdr3_length: 14
d_call: .
clone_size: .
v_call: TRBV30
cdr3_aa: CAWTGHGPHEKLFF
cdr3_nt: TGTGCCTGGACCGGACACGGACCCCACGAAAAACTGTTTTTT

j_call: TRBJ2-1
cdr3_length: 15
d_call: TRBD2
clone_size: few
v_call: TRBV5-1
cdr3_aa: CASNRLAGGPGEQFF
cdr3_nt: TGCGCCAGCAACCGACTAGCGGGAGGGCCGGGCGAGCAGTTCTTC